The T cell receptor (beta chain) under discussion was sequenced for a study of shared clonotypes between healthy human individuals. Whole-study results and caveats: On the whole, naive subsets had larger estimated richness than memory subsets had.

Germline lookup yields CDR1 ENHRY and CDR2 SYGVKD. The CDR3 runs to 13 residues. Trimming removed 10 bases at V and 5 bases at J, with 17 bases between. Regarding this clone: Its antigen is not identified.

Splitting of each subset's genomic DNA was done evenly across several immunoSEQ plates. When replicate PCRs were run on sorted subsets, they used 200 to 250 ng DNA, roughly 30,000 T cell genomes. Study processing details: Without quality scores, immunoSEQ junctional reads could not be filtered like full-length reads. Using immunoSEQ multiplex PCR, the repertoire was profiled, and TCRdb retains in-frame clones only, with some absent. The V and J calls and clone size were taken over from that table, and D and trimming were inferred from the DNA. Of a few million clones in the sample, about 92% were seen once.

This sequence was found in a man between 18 and 35 years old in good health. Some clones in this sample may be carry-over from other donors' samples. V gene TRBV10-3 combines with J gene TRBJ1-1; D might be TRBD1 (5 bases). The specimen sequenced was naive CD4+ T cells from PBMCs. The subset: CD45RA+ positively selected. The CDR3 here is CASYDRGRTEAFF. As DNA, the CDR3 is TGTGCCAGCTACGACAGAGGGAGGACTGAAGCTTTCTTT.